This record concerns one T cell receptor (beta chain) sequence. The antigen is unknown. At one of its ends the junction is not consistent with the germline gene, which may arise from a read error. The CDR3 has 12 residues. In germline, CDR1 is MNHEY, CDR2 SVGEGT. From about 530 ng total RNA, TCR beta cDNA was generated with a primer in the constant region. Slightly modified ARM-PCR with three nested multiplex PCR rounds yielded TCR beta libraries. With TRBV1-TRBV30 forward primers and a C-beta reverse primer, the first two PCR rounds were run for about 10 cycles each. One entry per CDR3 protein, called by TCRdb with MiXCR from the multiplex PCR reads. The table has approximately 40,000 distinct CDR3 sequences, less than 85% seen once. The entry originates in a study of tumor-infiltrating lymphocytes in primary liver carcinoma. Across the whole study: Samples produced roughly 3.5 to 7.13 million productive TCRbeta reads, comparable across tissue types.

Study outcomes and limitations: Tumor tissue displayed a significantly greater top-250-clone fraction than blood (p = 0.039).

The tissue used was unsorted bulk material of 20-30 mg. RNA and DNA were co-extracted from it with the AllPrep DNA/RNA mini kit. Treatment-naive at the time, the patients had chronic HBV infection. This receptor was identified in a man between 40 and 49 years old with primary liver carcinoma and hepatitis B virus infection. The rearrangement uses TRBV6-2 or TRBV6-3 and TRBJ2-7; D unclear. The sequenced material came from liver tumor tissue from sampling region 4. The subset here: tumor region T4, right-lateral pole. CDR3 in amino acids: CVSTHSVYEQYF. DNA for the CDR3: TGTGTCAGCACCCATAGTGTCTACGAGCAGTACTTC.